This T cell receptor (beta chain) appears in the sequencing data of a study of T cell changes during pregnancy in multiple sclerosis. J gave up 4 bases and V 7 bases, and 11 bases lay outside the gene matches. CDR3 length equals 16 residues. CDR1 and CDR2 from the germline V gene are WNHNN and SYGVQD (reference sequence). Sequenced by immunoSEQ multiplex PCR; TCRdb stores in-frame clones only, minus some. The table lists about 43,000 clones, 85% to 90% of them singletons. The source of this sequence is a female donor in good health, enrolled as a control in a pregnancy study. The chain has TRBV10-1 and TRBJ1-4, with TRBD1 matching 8 bases. The material was peripheral blood, obtained in the second trimester of pregnancy. DNA for the CDR3: TGCGCCAGCACCTCCGAAAAACAGGGGGGTAATGAAAAACTGTTTTTT. Translated: CASTSEKQGGNEKLFF.